A selection of T cell receptor beta chains follows, all from one sample in a study of CD8 T cells in ankylosing spondylitis. TCRdb called the 5' RACE reads again in MiXCR, with one record for every CDR3 protein. The data contain 500,000 to 550,000 distinct CDR3 sequences, 10% to 15% of them singletons. The sequenced sample was blood, either unsorted or a sorted T cell fraction (not recorded which). The receptor set was obtained from a male donor with ankylosing spondylitis. Both conserved end residues are part of each CDR3. Each record gives: V gene, CDR3 protein.

TRBV24-1 | CATSVAGKNIQYF
TRBV20-1 | CSATRRRRTPDTQYF
TRBV7-2 | CASSYKTTITGNYGYTF
TRBV27 | CASSLKGGNYGYTF
TRBV5-4 | CASSLGAGGYTEAFF
TRBV10-1 | CASSDGGLTYEQYF
TRBV29-1 | CSVGDTDTQYF
TRBV20-1 | CSARDMVKDTEAFF
TRBV6-4 | CASSDRSGSGTGELFF
TRBV12-3/TRBV12-4 | CASSFSQETQYF
TRBV10-3 | CAISASGQGANEQFF
TRBV7-7 | CASSPGGLDEAFF
TRBV2 | CASSEVSRNTDTQYF
TRBV5-4 | CASSIGGGRNQPQHF
TRBV20-1 | CSATQSTDTQYF
TRBV5-1 | CASRITPSGGQETQYF
TRBV2 | CASRGTDYGYTF
TRBV3-1 | CASSQEASGVTDTQYF
TRBV12-3/TRBV12-4 | CASSLRGAGDQPQHF
TRBV7-9 | CASSLTGQGLWEQYF
TRBV10-2 | CASSAPGSGGQETQYF
TRBV13 | CASSLVEEQETQYF
TRBV5-1 | CASSRHAETQYF
TRBV2 | CASNKGQGDEQYF
TRBV5-6 | CASSYGEGLGWNSPLHF
TRBV12-3/TRBV12-4 | CASGKAGGAGELFF
TRBV7-8 | CASSLGTGFNNEKLFF
TRBV7-2 | CASSPTGLQSREPQHF
TRBV6-5 | CASSYRVGGDQPQHF
TRBV21-1 | CASRTGDEQYF
TRBV3-1 | CASSQRPPNHREQYF
TRBV5-1 | CASSLTGPGANVLTF
TRBV5-1 | CASSLEQAGTDTQYF
TRBV6-1 | CASRWASVSDTQYF
TRBV11-2 | CASSSQYLEQYF
TRBV7-2 | CASSLRGLAGVNEQFF
TRBV12-3/TRBV12-4 | CASRTTPGRGALGNTIYF
TRBV10-2 | CATYRSGNTGELFF
TRBV7-9 | CASSSQVGSYNEQFF
TRBV14 | CASRPLGTSSNNEQFF
TRBV18 | CASSPPVSGNTIYF
TRBV2 | CASSEASGIAQFF
TRBV6-1 | CASSDPRKSDEQYF
TRBV20-1 | CSASRDRASYEQYF
TRBV29-1 | CSVAGGATGTEAFF
TRBV29-1 | CSVESWNEQFF
TRBV5-1 | CASSLWAGPNTEAFF
TRBV11-3 | CASSPEGANTEAFF
TRBV7-9 | CASDPPGLLGYTF
TRBV29-1 | CSVSAGLSYEQYF